Listed below are T cell receptor beta chains from one sample, sequenced in a study of blood T cells in healthy people across ages. MiXCR was run by TCRdb on the 5' RACE reads, yielding one entry per CDR3 protein. The sample has some 920,000 distinct CDR3 sequences, around 54% seen once; the top ten hold about 22%. Sequencing used blood. All receptors come from a woman between 55 and 75 years old in good health. Both conserved end residues are part of each CDR3.

j_gene	v_gene	CDR3aa
TRBJ2-2	TRBV28	CASGDYAGTGELFF
TRBJ2-5	TRBV11-2	CASSYSGLAGEQYF
TRBJ2-2	TRBV5-8	CASSPSLLVRAGELFF
TRBJ2-1	TRBV5-1	CASSRENEQFF
TRBJ1-5	TRBV29-1	CSVRKDNPQHF
TRBJ2-1	TRBV28	CASIWVGGDENNEQFF
TRBJ2-1	TRBV12-3/TRBV12-4	CASRGQFDNEQFF
TRBJ1-6	TRBV15	CATRSGDGNSPLHF
TRBJ2-4	TRBV20-1	CSARALREQYF
-	TRBV24-1	CATSEGQRETQYF
TRBJ1-5	TRBV4-1	CASSQVSLGGTDNQPQHF
TRBJ2-1	TRBV7-3	CASSLTPTEEQFF
TRBJ2-1	TRBV20-1	CSARDIGGGDNEQFF
TRBJ2-7	TRBV11-2	CASSYIAGTSGPYEQYF
TRBJ2-5	TRBV18	CASSPRSSRLEETQYF
-	TRBV20-1	CSAHGQGDYNEQYF
TRBJ2-1	TRBV5-1	CASSLDWTGRSYNEQFF
TRBJ2-7	TRBV9	CASSVEISSYEQYF
TRBJ2-7	TRBV20-1	CSAREGTSGRMGYEQYF
TRBJ2-6	TRBV14	CASSRLRSGANVLTF
-	TRBV28	CASSSNPAAGLWYEQYF
TRBJ2-5	TRBV11-2	CASSLARSLQEAQYF
TRBJ1-2	TRBV28	CASSIRGLRGGYTF
TRBJ1-1	TRBV12-3/TRBV12-4	CASTTRPAEAFF
TRBJ1-6	TRBV29-1	CSARGNLNSPLHF
TRBJ2-5	TRBV14	CASSQEDSFSQYF
TRBJ2-1	TRBV7-2	CAETPTGSYNEQFF
TRBJ2-5	TRBV21-1	CAVTGRSVWTQYF
TRBJ2-1	TRBV20-1	CSASDSRSYNEQFF
TRBJ2-5	TRBV28	CASSPFKRMEKQETQYF
TRBJ2-7	TRBV28	CASSFRGTHHHEQYF
-	TRBV6-1	CASSEGAAGLYEQYF
TRBJ1-5	TRBV12-3/TRBV12-4	CASSYWDRGTYSNQPQHF